One and the same sample provided the 27 T cell receptor beta chains below, sequenced in a study of regulatory T cells in long-lasting Graves disease. Through Arm-PCR of CDR3 regions and iRepertoire HTBI primers, TCR beta libraries were built. TCRdb fed the multiplex PCR reads into MiXCR, producing one record per CDR3 protein. The profile shows around 510,000 distinct CDR3 sequences, more than 20% of them singletons. This sample's time point: persistent/refractory GD, antithyroid drugs over 5 years with positive TRAb. Construction of the TCR library relied on RNA isolated from PBMCs. Sample: peripheral blood mononuclear cells (PBMCs), taken when the disease was refractory, from a patient treated with antithyroid drugs. The receptors originated from a female donor with Graves disease.

This clonotype was seen ten or more times. This chain connects TRBV28 to TRBJ1-1, with a weak D call TRBD1 (5 bases). Trimming pared 4 bases from V and 0 bases from J, leaving 18 bases between. Germline CDR1 and CDR2: MDHEN and SYDVKM. The CDR3 totals 17 residues. Here the CDR3 DNA reads TGTGCCAGCAGTTCCCTTGGGCAGGGCGGGATGAACACTGAAGCTTTCTTT. It is translated as CASSSLGQGGMNTEAFF.

The J gene is TRBJ2-7, the V gene TRBV11-2, with a possible D match to TRBD1 (6 bases). The V end was cut by 4 bases, the J end by 5 bases, with 18 bases between. Germline lookup yields CDR1 SGHAT and CDR2 FQNNGV. The CDR3 is 15 amino acids. CDR3: CASSWTGRGTDEQYF. The DNA of the CDR3 is TGTGCCAGCAGCTGGACGGGCAGGGGTACCGACGAGCAGTACTTC.

This clonotype was seen a few times. This rearrangement joins TRBV4-1 to TRBJ2-7; 9 nucleotides agree with TRBD1. The CDR3 totals 16 residues. Germline assignment: CDR1 MGHRA and CDR2 YSYEKL. With 4 bases clipped from V and 1 base from J, the junction kept 8 bases outside the gene matches. CDR3 DNA sequence: TGCGCCAGCAGCCTGGGGAGGGGGACAGGGTCCTACGAGCAGTACTTC. Amino acids: CASSLGRGTGSYEQYF.

This chain connects TRBV20-1 to TRBJ2-7; D unresolved. The CDR3 runs 13 residues. Trimming pared 3 bases from V and 2 bases from J, leaving 11 bases between. The germline V gene encodes CDR1 DFQATT and CDR2 SNEGSKA (reference sequence). The CDR3 DNA sequence: TGCAGTGCTAGGGCCGGAGAAACCTACGAGCAGTACTTC. It yields the protein CSARAGETYEQYF.

This chain links TRBV20-1 with TRBJ1-3; D gene ambiguous. The germline V and J ends were trimmed by 3 bases and 4 bases, with 4 bases remaining between them. The germline V gene has CDR1 DFQATT and CDR2 SNEGSKA (reference sequence). This CDR3 has 11 amino acids. The CDR3 DNA follows: TGCAGTGCTAGTCAAGGAAACACCATATATTTT. It is translated as CSASQGNTIYF.

The V and J genes are TRBV29-1 and TRBJ2-1, with 12 bases matching TRBD1. V shed 2 bases and J 15 bases; nucleotides not matched to a gene: 14. The CDR3 is 15 residues long. Germline V gives CDR1 SQVTM, CDR2 ANQGSEA. CDR3 protein: CSVEFPGQGANWGFF. As DNA, the CDR3 is TGCAGCGTTGAATTTCCGGGACAGGGGGCGAATTGGGGGTTCTTC.

This chain links TRBV30 with TRBJ2-6; 7 nucleotides match TRBD1. Losses at the gene ends were 7 bases for V and 5 bases for J; bases not matched to a gene: 8. Germline-derived CDR1 and CDR2 are GTSNPN and SVGIG (reference sequence). This CDR3 spans 14 amino acids. The CDR3 DNA reads TGTGCCTTGCTACAGGGGTCCTGGGCCAACGTCCTGACTTTC. Its protein product is CALLQGSWANVLTF.

In this sample, this clonotype turned up many times. DNA for the CDR3: TGTGCCAGCAGTTACTCGAGGACAGGGGGAGTGAGGGTGGACGAGCAGTACTTC. This sequence encodes CASSYSRTGGVRVDEQYF. The V gene is TRBV6-2 or TRBV6-3, the J gene TRBJ2-7, with 10 bases fitting TRBD1. With 0 bases clipped from V and 5 bases from J, the junction kept 13 bases outside the gene matches. There are 18 residues in the CDR3. Germline V lookup: CDR1 MNHEY, CDR2 SVGEGT.

There are a few counts of this clonotype. The CDR3: CASSLAAQRVYEQYF. The DNA for the CDR3 is TGTGCCAGCAGCTTAGCCGCCCAGCGGGTCTACGAGCAGTACTTC. The chain recombines TRBV7-2 with TRBJ2-7; weak D call: TRBD2 (6 bases). The CDR3 loop spans 15 amino acids. Deletions cut 0 bases from V and 3 bases from J, with 12 bases between. Germline V gene sequence: CDR1 SGHTA, CDR2 FQGNSA.

There are many counts of this clonotype. The chain links TRBV6-5 to TRBJ1-2; D remains ambiguous. Trimming took 2 bases from V and 4 from J, leaving 8 bases between them. Germline CDR1 and CDR2: MNHEY and SVGAGI. The CDR3 contains 13 residues. CDR3 residues: CASSYSTIYGYTF. The CDR3 region has the DNA TGTGCCAGCAGTTACAGTACGATCTATGGCTACACCTTC.

At least ten counts were recorded for this clonotype. The J gene is TRBJ2-5, the V gene TRBV27, with 9 bases identical to TRBD1. The CDR3 is made up of 14 amino acids. The V gene end was trimmed by 4 bases and the J gene end by 10 bases; junction bases not matched to a gene: 10. CDR1 and CDR2 from the germline V gene are MNHEY and SMNVEV (reference sequence). In DNA, the CDR3 is TGTGCCAGCAGTTCAGGACAGGGGATCGGGGGCCAGTACTTC. Amino acid sequence: CASSSGQGIGGQYF.

This clonotype was detected many times. The rearrangement links TRBV28 to TRBJ1-1; D is unclear. Germline CDR1 and CDR2: MDHEN and SYDVKM. The CDR3 loop spans 13 amino acids. With 6 bases removed from V and 4 bases from J, the gap between germline ends came to 12 bases. CDR3 sequence reads: CASSFGWSTEAFF. In nucleotides, the CDR3 is TGTGCCAGCAGCTTTGGATGGAGCACTGAAGCTTTCTTT.

Ten or more counts support this clonotype. V and J are TRBV19 and TRBJ1-6, with D possibly being TRBD1 (5 bases). The germline V gene has CDR1 LNHDA and CDR2 SQIVND (reference sequence). This CDR3 is 15 amino acids long. V dropped 9 bases and J dropped 8 bases, with 20 bases sitting between them. The CDR3 loop reads CASNRQGSGDSPLHF. DNA for the CDR3: TGTGCCAGCAACCGACAAGGATCGGGGGATTCACCCCTCCACTTT.

This clonotype has ten or more counts. This chain connects TRBV2 to TRBJ1-2, with a tentative D call TRBD1 (5 bases). The CDR3 has 14 residues. Germline CDR1 reads SNHLY; CDR2 reads FYNNEI. V gave up 7 bases and J gave up 2 bases, with 14 bases separating them. The CDR3 DNA follows: TGTGCCAGCAATTACGACAGAACCAACTATGGCTACACCTTC. Its translation is CASNYDRTNYGYTF.

The chain carries TRBV4-1 and TRBJ2-4; either TRBD1 or TRBD2 may supply D (5 bases each). The CDR3 covers 15 residues. The V and J ends lost 1 base and 7 bases respectively, with 14 bases between them. Germline CDR1 and CDR2: MGHRA and YSYEKL. CDR3 sequence (DNA): TGCGCCAGCAGCCAAGCAATGGGGGTGAGGAACATTCAGTACTTC. It yields the protein CASSQAMGVRNIQYF.

The J gene is TRBJ2-3, the V gene TRBV10-3; 10 positions match TRBD1. The germline gives CDR1 ENHRY, CDR2 SYGVKD. CDR3 length: 16 amino acids. The J segment lost 6 bases and the V segment lost 4 bases, leaving 10 bases of the junction unmatched. The DNA of the CDR3 is TGTGCCATCAGTGTGGGCGGGACAGGGGTCGGGGATACGCAGTATTTT. As protein: CAISVGGTGVGDTQYF.

The table lists this clonotype with a few counts. This chain uses TRBV20-1 with TRBJ2-2; weak D call: TRBD1 (6 bases). The CDR3 totals 15 residues. The V end lost 6 bases, the J end lost 1 base, and 15 bases lay between the germline ends. CDR1 is DFQATT, CDR2 SNEGSKA, per germline (reference sequence). CDR3 region: CSAQDEGVNTGELFF. The DNA for the CDR3 is TGCAGTGCCCAGGACGAGGGGGTGAACACCGGGGAGCTGTTTTTT.

The chain employs TRBV3-1 and TRBJ2-5; 12 bases agree with TRBD2. V trimming: 7 bases; J trimming: 3 bases; junction bases outside the gene matches: 6. Germline CDR1 reads LGHDT; CDR2 reads YNNKEL (reference sequence). The CDR3 sequence is 15 residues long. CDR3 sequence (DNA): TGTGCCAGCACCCTCGGACTAGCGGGAAAAGAGACCCAGTACTTC. Translated: CASTLGLAGKETQYF.

J is TRBJ2-4 and V is TRBV29-1; 9 positions match TRBD2. The CDR3 covers 14 residues. CDR1 and CDR2 from the germline V gene are SQVTM and ANQGSEA. The V and J ends lost 5 bases and 1 base, in that order; junction bases with no gene match: 3. Written as DNA, the CDR3 is TGCAGCGTTACAAGCGGGGGGGCCAAAAACATTCAGTACTTC. The encoded protein is CSVTSGGAKNIQYF.

This clonotype was seen ten or more times. The chain employs TRBV7-9 and TRBJ2-5, with 9 positions matching TRBD1. The germline V gene has CDR1 SEHNR and CDR2 FQNEAQ (reference sequence). The CDR3 has 14 amino acids. V was clipped by 5 bases and J by 0 bases; unmatched bases: 1. CDR3 sequence reads: CASSRDRDQETQYF. CDR3 DNA: TGTGCCAGCAGCAGGGACAGGGACCAAGAGACCCAGTACTTC.

Many counts were recorded for this clonotype. The chain joins TRBV13 to TRBJ2-7; D unclear. The CDR3 runs to 13 residues. V lost 1 base and J 1 base, leaving 5 bases between the germline ends. The germline V gene has CDR1 PRHDT and CDR2 FYEKMQ (reference sequence). CDR3 sequence (DNA): TGTGCCAGCAGCTTAGAAAAATCCTACGAGCAGTACTTC. It yields the protein CASSLEKSYEQYF.

The J gene is TRBJ2-7, the V gene TRBV4-1; TRBD2 might be the D (6 bases). Germline V gene sequence: CDR1 MGHRA, CDR2 YSYEKL. This CDR3 spans 15 amino acids. V lost 1 base and J 3 bases, leaving 13 bases between the germline ends. The CDR3 nucleotides are TGCGCCAGCAGCCAAGTGCCCCCGGGGGTCTACGAGCAGTACTTC. Protein: CASSQVPPGVYEQYF.

The V call is TRBV6-1, the J call TRBJ2-2; D not resolved. Looked up from germline, CDR1 is MNHNS and CDR2 is SASEGT. V was clipped by 5 bases and J by 8 bases, with 9 bases between them. The CDR3 runs 12 residues. The chain's CDR3 is CASSPTRGELFF. CDR3 DNA sequence: TGTGCCAGCAGTCCCACCAGGGGGGAGCTGTTTTTT.

This clonotype was counted only a few times. V usage is TRBV6-1 and J usage is TRBJ2-2; a weak D match, TRBD2 (7 bases). Germline V gene lookup returns CDR1 MNHNS and CDR2 SASEGT. This CDR3 is 14 amino acids long. The V end lost 9 bases, the J end lost 2 bases, and 13 bases lay between the germline ends. The CDR3 DNA follows: TGTGCCAGTGGGGGGGGGCCAAACACCGGGGAGCTGTTTTTT. It is translated as CASGGGPNTGELFF.

This clonotype was seen at least ten times. V is TRBV7-2 and J is TRBJ2-4; TRBD2 aligns across 9 bases. This CDR3 contains 14 residues. The junction had 5 bases not matched to a gene; V was cut back by 5 bases and J by 6 bases. Germline CDR1 and CDR2: SGHTA and FQGNSA. CDR3 DNA: TGTGCCAGCAGCCATAGCGGGAGCGGAAACATTCAGTACTTC. Protein sequence: CASSHSGSGNIQYF.

This clonotype came up a few times. V gene TRBV6-1 combines with J gene TRBJ1-4; D perhaps matches TRBD1 (5 bases). CDR3 length equals 14 residues. Trimming removed 5 bases at V and 8 bases at J, with 15 bases between. The V gene's germline CDR1 is MNHNS and CDR2 SASEGT. CDR3 amino acids: CASSTGPDWEKLFF. In nucleotides, the CDR3 is TGTGCCAGCAGTACAGGACCGGACTGGGAAAAACTGTTTTTT.

This clonotype is a singleton in its sample. Germline and junction disagree at one end, which may indicate a read error. This rearrangement joins TRBV20-1 to TRBJ2-7; tentative D call: TRBD2 (5 bases). CDR3 length equals 14 residues. In germline, CDR1 is DFQATT, CDR2 SNEGSKA (reference sequence). CDR3 nucleotide sequence: TGCAGTGCTAGAGACGGGAAATCCCCCTACGGGCAGTACTTC. Translating gives CSARDGKSPYGQYF.